The rows below give T cell receptor beta chains drawn from one sample of a study of PD-1 blockade in classical Hodgkin lymphoma. Sequencing used immunoSEQ multiplex PCR; TCRdb keeps in-frame clones, though not all of them. The data contain over 90,000 clones, 89% of them singletons. The source material was peripheral blood mononuclear cells (PBMCs), sampled before the second cycle of nivolumab. The receptors come from a human donor with classical Hodgkin lymphoma. The CDR3 runs from the conserved cysteine through the conserved F or W. The order of the fields is CDR3 DNA, CDR3 protein, J gene, V gene, clone size, D gene. D genes are given only for firm matches. The size entry is marked missing in some rows and otherwise reads once, few, many or a size class.

TGTGCCAGAAGCCCGGCGTATGGTCCCGACACTGAAGCTTTCTTT | CARSPAYGPDTEAFF | TRBJ1-1 | TRBV5-3 | NA | NA
TGTGCCAGCAGTCCGGGGGCTCAAGAGACCCAGTACTTC | CASSPGAQETQYF | TRBJ2-5 | TRBV28 | few | NA
TGTGCCAGCAGCTCCGGACAGTCCCCGTTCGATGAGCAGTTCTTC | CASSSGQSPFDEQFF | TRBJ2-1 | TRBV11-3 | NA | NA
TGTGCCAGCAGTAAAGGGTACCCCTGGAACACTGAAGCTTTCTTT | CASSKGYPWNTEAFF | TRBJ1-1 | TRBV28 | NA | NA
TGTGCCAGTAGTATCACCCCGGACAGTCCCGAGCAGTACTTC | CASSITPDSPEQYF | TRBJ2-7 | TRBV19 | NA | NA
TGTGCCAGCAGCTCATCCTCCGGGACGGGAGAAGCTTTCTTT | CASSSSSGTGEAFF | TRBJ1-1 | TRBV7-3 | NA | NA
TGTGCCAGCAGTTTAATCGGCACAGGGGCTAACTATGGCTACACCTTC | CASSLIGTGANYGYTF | TRBJ1-2 | TRBV27 | NA | TRBD1
TGTGCCAGCAGTGGGACGGGGTACAATGAGCAGTTCTTC | CASSGTGYNEQFF | TRBJ2-1 | TRBV2 | NA | NA
TGTGCCAGCAGACCAACAGGGTTAGGGCAAGAGACCCAGTACTTC | CASRPTGLGQETQYF | TRBJ2-5 | TRBV6-5 | NA | NA
TGTGCCAGCTCACCAGGGACAGGGGGCAGAGAGGGCACAGATACGCAGTATTTT | CASSPGTGGREGTDTQYF | TRBJ2-3 | TRBV18 | NA | TRBD1
TGTGCCAGCAGCCGAAGAGCTACTAGAAACACCTACGAGCAGTACTTC | CASSRRATRNTYEQYF | TRBJ2-7 | TRBV13 | NA | NA
TGTGCCAGCAGCTTAGAGGTCGGTGAAGCTTTCTTT | CASSLEVGEAFF | TRBJ1-1 | TRBV7-2 | NA | NA
TGTGCCAGCAGCTTCGAACCAGCGGCCTCCTACGAGCAGTACTTC | CASSFEPAASYEQYF | TRBJ2-7 | TRBV11-2 | NA | NA
TGTGCCAGCAGTTTAAGGGGGCCGGGATTCGAGCAGTACTTC | CASSLRGPGFEQYF | TRBJ2-7 | TRBV28 | NA | TRBD1
TGTGCCAGCAGCTTAGTAGCTAATATCGTGGGCGAGCAGTACTTC | CASSLVANIVGEQYF | TRBJ2-7 | TRBV7-2 | NA | NA
TGTGCCAGCAGCTTAGAGACTAGCGGGAAGACCGGGGAGCTGTTTTTT | CASSLETSGKTGELFF | TRBJ2-2 | TRBV7-6 | once | TRBD2
TGTGCCAGCAAGCGGGATTCGACAGGCTACACCTTC | CASKRDSTGYTF | TRBJ1-2 | TRBV2 | once | NA
TGTGCCACCATGCAGGCGGAGCAGTACTTC | CATMQAEQYF | TRBJ2-7 | TRBV6-1 | NA | NA
TGTGCCAGCAGCTTCGACAGGGGCACCGTCCTGACTTTC | CASSFDRGTVLTF | TRBJ2-6 | TRBV7-7 | NA | TRBD1
TGTGCCAGCAAGCAGGAAGGACTATCGCTCGCAGATACGCAGTATTTT | CASKQEGLSLADTQYF | TRBJ2-3 | TRBV2 | NA | NA
TGTGCCAGCAGTTACTCGCCGGTAATGGCCAAAAACATTCAGTACTTC | CASSYSPVMAKNIQYF | TRBJ2-4 | TRBV6-5 | NA | NA
TGTGCCAGCAGTTACTCCCGGAACGGCGGGGAGCTGTTTTTT | CASSYSRNGGELFF | TRBJ2-2 | TRBV6-5 | NA | NA
TGTGCCAGCAGTGAAGGAAGCTACACTGAAGCTTTCTTT | CASSEGSYTEAFF | TRBJ1-1 | TRBV25-1 | NA | NA
TGTGCCAGCAGGGGGTTGGCAACTAATGAAAAACTGTTTTTT | CASRGLATNEKLFF | TRBJ1-4 | TRBV6-4 | NA | NA
TGTGCCAGCAGTTTTAATAGTGGACAGCCCCAGCATTTT | CASSFNSGQPQHF | TRBJ1-5 | TRBV27 | once | NA
TGTGCCAGTAGTCCCCGTCTGTTGAGGGAGCCCCAGCATTTT | CASSPRLLREPQHF | TRBJ1-5 | TRBV19 | NA | NA
TGTGCCAGCAGCTTACAACCCAACTCCTACGAGCAGTACTTC | CASSLQPNSYEQYF | TRBJ2-7 | TRBV9 | NA | NA
TGTGCCAGCAGCTTAGGACCCCCCGGGACGGTGAAAAACACCGGGGAGCTGTTTTTT | CASSLGPPGTVKNTGELFF | TRBJ2-2 | TRBV13 | NA | NA
TGTGCCAGCAGCTCGGGAAGCGAGTACAATGAGCAGTTCTTC | CASSSGSEYNEQFF | TRBJ2-1 | TRBV11-2 | NA | NA
TGTGCCAGCTCACCCAGCGGGGCAAACACCGGGGAGCTGTTTTTT | CASSPSGANTGELFF | TRBJ2-2 | TRBV18 | once | TRBD2
TGTGCCAGCAGTGGCCAGGTGACAGGGAACACTGAAGCTTTCTTT | CASSGQVTGNTEAFF | TRBJ1-1 | TRBV6-1 | NA | NA
TGTGCCTTATCGGGGGACAGGGGTTTAAATGAGCAGTTCTTC | CALSGDRGLNEQFF | TRBJ2-1 | TRBV2 | NA | TRBD1
TGTGCCAGCAGTTTAGGGACCCGGGAGATCTACGAGCAGTACTTC | CASSLGTREIYEQYF | TRBJ2-7 | TRBV28 | NA | NA
TGCGCCAGCAGCTTGTCTAGCCTTGAGATCCAAGAGACCCAGTACTTC | CASSLSSLEIQETQYF | TRBJ2-5 | TRBV5-1 | once | NA
TGTGCCAGCAGGTCCTTCGGGGGTTCCGACCAAGAGACCCAGTACTTC | CASRSFGGSDQETQYF | TRBJ2-5 | TRBV28 | NA | NA
TGTGCCAGCAGCCGGGCATCGACCTACTACAATGAGCAGTTCTTC | CASSRASTYYNEQFF | TRBJ2-1 | TRBV5-4 | few | NA
TGTGCCAGCAGCAGAGGGACAGGGGGCGGCGCTTTCTTT | CASSRGTGGGAFF | TRBJ1-1 | TRBV7-9 | NA | TRBD1
TGTGCCACCAGCCACGTCAGCAATCAGCCCCAGCATTTT | CATSHVSNQPQHF | TRBJ1-5 | TRBV15 | few | NA
TGTGCCAGCAGCCCGTGGGGGAATGAGCAGTTCTTC | CASSPWGNEQFF | TRBJ2-1 | TRBV5-6 | NA | NA
TGTGCCAGCTGTGTTGGGGGGGCCGTCGCCGGGGAGCTGTTTTTT | CASCVGGAVAGELFF | TRBJ2-2 | TRBV28 | NA | NA
TGTGCCAGCAGTCTTGGACTAGATTACGAGCAGTACTTC | CASSLGLDYEQYF | TRBJ2-7 | TRBV27 | NA | TRBD2
TGTGCCACCAGCAGCTCGGGGGGCCCCTACAATGAGCAGTTCTTC | CATSSSGGPYNEQFF | TRBJ2-1 | TRBV15 | once | NA
TGTGCCAGCAGCTTTGAGGGATTCACAGATACGCAGTATTTT | CASSFEGFTDTQYF | TRBJ2-3 | TRBV7-9 | NA | NA
TGTGCCAGTTCGCGACCCCCAAGGGAAATCGGCAATCAGCCCCAGCATTTT | CASSRPPREIGNQPQHF | TRBJ1-5 | TRBV2 | once | NA
TGTGCCAGCAGCGGACAGGCGGGTCAGCCCCAGCATTTT | CASSGQAGQPQHF | TRBJ1-5 | TRBV6-5 | NA | TRBD1